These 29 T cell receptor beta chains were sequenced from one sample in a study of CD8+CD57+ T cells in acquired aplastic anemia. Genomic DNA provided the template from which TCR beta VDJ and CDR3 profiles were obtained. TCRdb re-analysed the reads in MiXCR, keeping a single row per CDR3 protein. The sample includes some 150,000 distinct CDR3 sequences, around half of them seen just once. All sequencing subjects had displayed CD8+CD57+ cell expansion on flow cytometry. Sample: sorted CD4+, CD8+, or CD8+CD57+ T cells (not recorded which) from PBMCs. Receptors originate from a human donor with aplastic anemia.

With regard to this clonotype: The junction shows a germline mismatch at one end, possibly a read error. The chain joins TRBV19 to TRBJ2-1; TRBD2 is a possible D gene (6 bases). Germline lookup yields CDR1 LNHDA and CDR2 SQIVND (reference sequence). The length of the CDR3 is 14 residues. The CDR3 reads CTSRVPGLINEQFF. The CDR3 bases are TGTACCAGTAGGGTCCCCGGACTAATAAATGAGCAGTTCTTC.

The CDR3 loop reads CASSPSGGLGNTIYF. The DNA for the CDR3 is TGTGCCAGCAGTCCCTCCGGGGGGCTAGGGAACACCATATATTTT. V usage is TRBV19 and J usage is TRBJ1-3; weak D call: TRBD1 (6 bases). V lost 9 bases and J lost 7, with 22 bases in between. The CDR3 contains 15 residues. CDR1 is LNHDA, CDR2 SQIVND, per germline (reference sequence).

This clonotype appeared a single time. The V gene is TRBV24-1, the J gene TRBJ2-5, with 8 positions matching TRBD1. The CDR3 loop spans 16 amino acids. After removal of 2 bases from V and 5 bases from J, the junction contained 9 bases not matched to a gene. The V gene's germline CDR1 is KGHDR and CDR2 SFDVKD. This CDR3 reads CATSDSGRGRRETQYF. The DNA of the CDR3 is TGTGCCACCAGTGATTCTGGCAGGGGGCGCCGGGAGACCCAGTACTTC.

The CDR3, as DNA: TGCAGCGTTGGCCACGGACTCTCAAACACTGAAGCTTTCTTT. Its translation: CSVGHGLSNTEAFF. The V and J genes are TRBV29-1 and TRBJ1-1; unclear D gene. The V end was cut by 4 bases, the J end by 2 bases, with 14 bases between. Germline values: CDR1 SQVTM, CDR2 ANQGSEA. The CDR3 is 14 amino acids. Based on the CDR3 plus reference TRBV29-1 and TRBJ1-1, the full variable domain is SAVISQKPSRDICQRGTSLTIQCQVDSQVTMMFWYRQQPGQSLTLIATANQGSEATYESGFVIDKFPISRPNLTFSTLTVSNMSPEDSSIYLCSVGHGLSNTEAFFGQGTRLTVV.

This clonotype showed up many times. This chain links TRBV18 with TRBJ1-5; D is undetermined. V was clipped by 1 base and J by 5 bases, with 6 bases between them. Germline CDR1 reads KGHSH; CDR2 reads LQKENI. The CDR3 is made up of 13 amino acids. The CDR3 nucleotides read TGTGCCAGCTCACCACACAGTGATCAGCCCCAGCATTTT. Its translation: CASSPHSDQPQHF.

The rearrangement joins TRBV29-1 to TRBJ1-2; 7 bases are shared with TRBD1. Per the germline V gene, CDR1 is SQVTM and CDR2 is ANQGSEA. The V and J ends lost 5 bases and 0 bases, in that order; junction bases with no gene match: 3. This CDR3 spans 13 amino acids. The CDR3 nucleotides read TGCAGCGTTCCGGGACAGACTAACTATGGCTACACCTTC. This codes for CSVPGQTNYGYTF.

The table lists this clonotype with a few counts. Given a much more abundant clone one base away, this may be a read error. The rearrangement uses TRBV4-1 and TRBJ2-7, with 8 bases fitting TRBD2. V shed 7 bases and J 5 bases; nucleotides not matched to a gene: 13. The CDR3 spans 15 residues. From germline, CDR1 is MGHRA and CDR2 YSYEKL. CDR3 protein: CASTQRGFLGDEQYF. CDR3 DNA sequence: TGCGCCAGCACTCAGCGGGGGTTCCTTGGGGACGAGCAGTACTTC.

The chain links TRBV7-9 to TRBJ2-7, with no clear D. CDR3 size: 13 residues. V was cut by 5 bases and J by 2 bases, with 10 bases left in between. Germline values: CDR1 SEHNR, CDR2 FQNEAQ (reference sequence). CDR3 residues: CASSPDWTYEQYF. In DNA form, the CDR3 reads TGTGCCAGCAGCCCCGACTGGACCTACGAGCAGTACTTC. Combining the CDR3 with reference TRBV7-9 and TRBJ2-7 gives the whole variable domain DTGVSQNPRHKITKRGQNVTFRCDPISEHNRLYWYRQTLGQGPEFLTYFQNEAQLEKSRLLSDRFSAERPKGSFSTLEIQRTEQGDSAMYLCASSPDWTYEQYFGPGTRLTVT.

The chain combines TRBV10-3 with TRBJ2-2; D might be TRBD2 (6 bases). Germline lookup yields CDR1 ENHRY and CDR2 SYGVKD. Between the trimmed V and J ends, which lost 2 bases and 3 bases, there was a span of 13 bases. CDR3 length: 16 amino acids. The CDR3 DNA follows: TGTGCCATCAGTGAGGGCAGGGAGGAGGACACCGGGGAGCTGTTTTTT. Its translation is CAISEGREEDTGELFF.

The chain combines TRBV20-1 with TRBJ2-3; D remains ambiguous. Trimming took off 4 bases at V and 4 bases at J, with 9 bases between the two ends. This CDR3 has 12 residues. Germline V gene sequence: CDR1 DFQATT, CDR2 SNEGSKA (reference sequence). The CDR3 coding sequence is TGCAGTGCTATCGCCGCGCCAGATACGCAGTATTTT. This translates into CSAIAAPDTQYF.

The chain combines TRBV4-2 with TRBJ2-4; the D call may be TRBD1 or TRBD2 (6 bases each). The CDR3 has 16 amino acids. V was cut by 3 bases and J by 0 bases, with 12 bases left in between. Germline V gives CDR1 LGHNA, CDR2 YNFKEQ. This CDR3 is CASSQFKGGAKNIQYF. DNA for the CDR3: TGTGCCAGCAGCCAGTTCAAGGGGGGAGCCAAAAACATTCAGTACTTC.

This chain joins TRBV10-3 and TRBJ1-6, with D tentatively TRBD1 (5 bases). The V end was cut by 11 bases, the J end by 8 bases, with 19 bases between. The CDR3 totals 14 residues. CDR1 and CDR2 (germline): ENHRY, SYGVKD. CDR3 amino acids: CASNQGRDYSPLHF. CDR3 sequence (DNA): TGTGCCTCCAATCAGGGCAGGGACTATTCACCCCTCCACTTT.

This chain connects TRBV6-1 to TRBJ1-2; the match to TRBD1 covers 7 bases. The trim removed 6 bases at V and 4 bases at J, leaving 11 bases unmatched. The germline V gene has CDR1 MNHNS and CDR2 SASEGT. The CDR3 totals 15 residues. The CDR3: CASRARGGSGYGYTF. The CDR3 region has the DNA TGTGCCAGCAGGGCACGAGGGGGCTCAGGCTATGGCTACACCTTC.

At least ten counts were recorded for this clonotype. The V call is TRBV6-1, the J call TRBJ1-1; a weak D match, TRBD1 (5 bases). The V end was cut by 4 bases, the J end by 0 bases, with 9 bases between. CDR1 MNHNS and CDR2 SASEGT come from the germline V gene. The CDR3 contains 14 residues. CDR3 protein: CASSGGPMNTEAFF. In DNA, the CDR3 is TGTGCCAGCAGTGGGGGACCCATGAACACTGAAGCTTTCTTT.

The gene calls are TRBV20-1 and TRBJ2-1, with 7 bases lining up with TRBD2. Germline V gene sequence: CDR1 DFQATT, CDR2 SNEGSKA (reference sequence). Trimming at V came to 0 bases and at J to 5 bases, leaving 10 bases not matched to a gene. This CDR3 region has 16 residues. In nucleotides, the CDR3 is TGCAGTGCTAGAGATCCTCGCGCGGGAGTAGACAATGAGCAGTTCTTC. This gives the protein CSARDPRAGVDNEQFF.

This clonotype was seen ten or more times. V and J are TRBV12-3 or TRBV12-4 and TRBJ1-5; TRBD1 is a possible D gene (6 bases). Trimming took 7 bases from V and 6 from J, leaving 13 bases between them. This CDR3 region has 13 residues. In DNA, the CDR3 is TGTGCCAGCAACAACAGGGAATCTCAGCCCCAGCATTTT. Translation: CASNNRESQPQHF.

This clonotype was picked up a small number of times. The CDR3 DNA is TGCAGTGCCGCCGGGACAGGCGACACTGAAGCTTTCTTT. This sequence encodes CSAAGTGDTEAFF. This chain connects TRBV20-1 to TRBJ1-1; the match to TRBD1 covers 8 bases. Per the germline V gene, CDR1 is DFQATT and CDR2 is SNEGSKA (reference sequence). The J segment lost 3 bases and the V segment lost 6 bases, leaving 6 bases of the junction unmatched. The CDR3 length is 13 residues.

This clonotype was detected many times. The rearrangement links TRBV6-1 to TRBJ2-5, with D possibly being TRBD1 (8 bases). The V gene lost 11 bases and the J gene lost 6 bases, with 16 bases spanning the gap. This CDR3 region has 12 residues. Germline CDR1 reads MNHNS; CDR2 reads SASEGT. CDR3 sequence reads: CAVQGGAKTQYF. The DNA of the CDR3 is TGTGCCGTACAGGGGGGGGCCAAGACCCAGTACTTC.

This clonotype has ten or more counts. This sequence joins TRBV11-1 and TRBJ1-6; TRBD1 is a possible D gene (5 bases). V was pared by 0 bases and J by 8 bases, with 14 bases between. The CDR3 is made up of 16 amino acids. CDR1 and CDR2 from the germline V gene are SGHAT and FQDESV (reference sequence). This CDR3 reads CASSLARQGRHSPLHF. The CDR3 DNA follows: TGTGCCAGCAGCTTAGCGCGGCAGGGTCGGCATTCACCCCTCCACTTT.

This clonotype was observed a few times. CDR3 sequence: CASTSPDHEQYF. The CDR3, as DNA: TGTGCCAGCACCTCCCCCGACCACGAGCAGTACTTC. The V call is TRBV7-3, the J call TRBJ2-7; D is undetermined. The CDR3 spans 12 residues. V dropped 7 bases and J dropped 5 bases, with 12 bases sitting between them. Germline loops: CDR1 SGHTA, CDR2 FQGTGA.

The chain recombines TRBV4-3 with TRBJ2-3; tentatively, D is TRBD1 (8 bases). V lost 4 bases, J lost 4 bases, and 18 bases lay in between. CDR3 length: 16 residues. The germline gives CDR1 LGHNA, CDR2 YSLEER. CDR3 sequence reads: CASSRFTGGGADTQYF. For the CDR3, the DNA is TGCGCCAGCAGCCGATTTACAGGGGGGGGAGCAGATACGCAGTATTTT.

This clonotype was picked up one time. The CDR3 reads CATSSTQGDRLWDTQYF. CDR3 DNA: TGTGCCACCAGCAGCACACAAGGCGACAGGCTTTGGGATACGCAGTATTTT. The chain links TRBV15 to TRBJ2-3; D may be TRBD1 (6 bases). V shed 3 bases and J shed 6 bases, with 22 bases lying between them. The germline gives CDR1 LNHNV, CDR2 YYDKDF (reference sequence). This CDR3 has 17 amino acids.

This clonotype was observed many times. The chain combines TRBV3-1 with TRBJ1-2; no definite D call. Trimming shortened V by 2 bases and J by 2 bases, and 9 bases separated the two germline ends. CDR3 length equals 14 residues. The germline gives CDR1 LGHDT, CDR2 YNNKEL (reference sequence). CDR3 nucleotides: TGTGCCAGCAGCCAAAGGCTGGGAAACTATGGCTACACCTTC. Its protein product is CASSQRLGNYGYTF.

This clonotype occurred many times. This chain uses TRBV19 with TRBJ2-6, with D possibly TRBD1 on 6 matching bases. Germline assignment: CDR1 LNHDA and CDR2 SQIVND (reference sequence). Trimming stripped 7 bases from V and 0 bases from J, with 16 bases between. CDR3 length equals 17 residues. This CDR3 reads CASTARGPLSGANVLTF. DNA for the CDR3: TGTGCCAGTACGGCCAGGGGCCCCCTCTCTGGGGCCAACGTCCTGACTTTC.

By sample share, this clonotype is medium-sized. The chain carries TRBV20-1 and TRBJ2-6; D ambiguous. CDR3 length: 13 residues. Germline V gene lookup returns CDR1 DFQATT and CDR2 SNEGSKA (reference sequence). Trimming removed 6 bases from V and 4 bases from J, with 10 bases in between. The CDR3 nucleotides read TGCAGTGCCCCAGACGACGGGGCCAACGTCCTGACTTTC. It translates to CSAPDDGANVLTF.

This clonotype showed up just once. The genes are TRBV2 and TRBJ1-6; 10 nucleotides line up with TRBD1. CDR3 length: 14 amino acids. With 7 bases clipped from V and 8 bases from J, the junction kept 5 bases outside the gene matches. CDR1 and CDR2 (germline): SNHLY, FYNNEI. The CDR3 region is CASTRTGGDSPLHF. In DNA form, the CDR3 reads TGTGCCAGCACCCGGACAGGGGGAGATTCACCCCTCCACTTT.

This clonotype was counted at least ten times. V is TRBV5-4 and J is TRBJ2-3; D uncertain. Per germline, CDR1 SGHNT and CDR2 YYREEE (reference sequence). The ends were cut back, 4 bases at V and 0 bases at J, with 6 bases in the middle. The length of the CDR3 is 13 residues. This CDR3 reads CASSTPSTDTQYF. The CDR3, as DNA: TGTGCCAGCAGCACCCCTAGCACAGATACGCAGTATTTT.

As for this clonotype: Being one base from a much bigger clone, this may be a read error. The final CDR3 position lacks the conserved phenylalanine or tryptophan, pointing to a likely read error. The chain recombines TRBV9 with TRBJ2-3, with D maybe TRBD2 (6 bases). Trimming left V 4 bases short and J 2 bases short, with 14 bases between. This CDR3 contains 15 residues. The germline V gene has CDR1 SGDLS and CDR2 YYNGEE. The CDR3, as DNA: TGTGCCAGCAGCTGGTGGGGGGTAGCCACAGATACGCAGTATTCT. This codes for CASSWWGVATDTQYS.

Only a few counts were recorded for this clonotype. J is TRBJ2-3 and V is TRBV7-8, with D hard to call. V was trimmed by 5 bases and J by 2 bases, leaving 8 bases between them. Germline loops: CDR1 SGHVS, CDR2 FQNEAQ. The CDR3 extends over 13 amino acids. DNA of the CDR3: TGTGCCAGCAGCCGCGGATTCACAGATACGCAGTATTTT. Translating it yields CASSRGFTDTQYF.